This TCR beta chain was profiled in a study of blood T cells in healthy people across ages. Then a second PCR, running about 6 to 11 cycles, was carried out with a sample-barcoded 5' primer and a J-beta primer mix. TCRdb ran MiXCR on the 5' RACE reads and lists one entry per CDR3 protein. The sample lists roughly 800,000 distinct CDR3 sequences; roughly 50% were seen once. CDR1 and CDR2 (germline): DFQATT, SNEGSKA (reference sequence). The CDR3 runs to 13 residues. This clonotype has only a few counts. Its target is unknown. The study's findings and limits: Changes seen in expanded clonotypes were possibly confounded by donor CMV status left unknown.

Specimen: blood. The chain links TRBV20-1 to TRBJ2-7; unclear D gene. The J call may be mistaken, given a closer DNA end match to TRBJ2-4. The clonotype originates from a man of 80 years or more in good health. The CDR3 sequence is CSASRPQEDIQYF. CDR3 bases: TGCAGTGCTAGTCGCCCCCAAGAGGACATTCAGTACTTC.